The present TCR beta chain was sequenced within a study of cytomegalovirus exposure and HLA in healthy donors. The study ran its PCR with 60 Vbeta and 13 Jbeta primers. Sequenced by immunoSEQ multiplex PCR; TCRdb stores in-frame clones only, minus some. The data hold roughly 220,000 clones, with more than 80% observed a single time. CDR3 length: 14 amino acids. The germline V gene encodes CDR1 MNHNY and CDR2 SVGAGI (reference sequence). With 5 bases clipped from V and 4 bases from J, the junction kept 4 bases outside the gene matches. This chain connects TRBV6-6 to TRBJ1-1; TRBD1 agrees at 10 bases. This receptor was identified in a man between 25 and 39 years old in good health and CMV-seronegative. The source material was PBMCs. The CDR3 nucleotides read TGTGCCAGCAGTACCCGACAGGGGGCCACTGAAGCTTTCTTT. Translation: CASSTRQGATEAFF.